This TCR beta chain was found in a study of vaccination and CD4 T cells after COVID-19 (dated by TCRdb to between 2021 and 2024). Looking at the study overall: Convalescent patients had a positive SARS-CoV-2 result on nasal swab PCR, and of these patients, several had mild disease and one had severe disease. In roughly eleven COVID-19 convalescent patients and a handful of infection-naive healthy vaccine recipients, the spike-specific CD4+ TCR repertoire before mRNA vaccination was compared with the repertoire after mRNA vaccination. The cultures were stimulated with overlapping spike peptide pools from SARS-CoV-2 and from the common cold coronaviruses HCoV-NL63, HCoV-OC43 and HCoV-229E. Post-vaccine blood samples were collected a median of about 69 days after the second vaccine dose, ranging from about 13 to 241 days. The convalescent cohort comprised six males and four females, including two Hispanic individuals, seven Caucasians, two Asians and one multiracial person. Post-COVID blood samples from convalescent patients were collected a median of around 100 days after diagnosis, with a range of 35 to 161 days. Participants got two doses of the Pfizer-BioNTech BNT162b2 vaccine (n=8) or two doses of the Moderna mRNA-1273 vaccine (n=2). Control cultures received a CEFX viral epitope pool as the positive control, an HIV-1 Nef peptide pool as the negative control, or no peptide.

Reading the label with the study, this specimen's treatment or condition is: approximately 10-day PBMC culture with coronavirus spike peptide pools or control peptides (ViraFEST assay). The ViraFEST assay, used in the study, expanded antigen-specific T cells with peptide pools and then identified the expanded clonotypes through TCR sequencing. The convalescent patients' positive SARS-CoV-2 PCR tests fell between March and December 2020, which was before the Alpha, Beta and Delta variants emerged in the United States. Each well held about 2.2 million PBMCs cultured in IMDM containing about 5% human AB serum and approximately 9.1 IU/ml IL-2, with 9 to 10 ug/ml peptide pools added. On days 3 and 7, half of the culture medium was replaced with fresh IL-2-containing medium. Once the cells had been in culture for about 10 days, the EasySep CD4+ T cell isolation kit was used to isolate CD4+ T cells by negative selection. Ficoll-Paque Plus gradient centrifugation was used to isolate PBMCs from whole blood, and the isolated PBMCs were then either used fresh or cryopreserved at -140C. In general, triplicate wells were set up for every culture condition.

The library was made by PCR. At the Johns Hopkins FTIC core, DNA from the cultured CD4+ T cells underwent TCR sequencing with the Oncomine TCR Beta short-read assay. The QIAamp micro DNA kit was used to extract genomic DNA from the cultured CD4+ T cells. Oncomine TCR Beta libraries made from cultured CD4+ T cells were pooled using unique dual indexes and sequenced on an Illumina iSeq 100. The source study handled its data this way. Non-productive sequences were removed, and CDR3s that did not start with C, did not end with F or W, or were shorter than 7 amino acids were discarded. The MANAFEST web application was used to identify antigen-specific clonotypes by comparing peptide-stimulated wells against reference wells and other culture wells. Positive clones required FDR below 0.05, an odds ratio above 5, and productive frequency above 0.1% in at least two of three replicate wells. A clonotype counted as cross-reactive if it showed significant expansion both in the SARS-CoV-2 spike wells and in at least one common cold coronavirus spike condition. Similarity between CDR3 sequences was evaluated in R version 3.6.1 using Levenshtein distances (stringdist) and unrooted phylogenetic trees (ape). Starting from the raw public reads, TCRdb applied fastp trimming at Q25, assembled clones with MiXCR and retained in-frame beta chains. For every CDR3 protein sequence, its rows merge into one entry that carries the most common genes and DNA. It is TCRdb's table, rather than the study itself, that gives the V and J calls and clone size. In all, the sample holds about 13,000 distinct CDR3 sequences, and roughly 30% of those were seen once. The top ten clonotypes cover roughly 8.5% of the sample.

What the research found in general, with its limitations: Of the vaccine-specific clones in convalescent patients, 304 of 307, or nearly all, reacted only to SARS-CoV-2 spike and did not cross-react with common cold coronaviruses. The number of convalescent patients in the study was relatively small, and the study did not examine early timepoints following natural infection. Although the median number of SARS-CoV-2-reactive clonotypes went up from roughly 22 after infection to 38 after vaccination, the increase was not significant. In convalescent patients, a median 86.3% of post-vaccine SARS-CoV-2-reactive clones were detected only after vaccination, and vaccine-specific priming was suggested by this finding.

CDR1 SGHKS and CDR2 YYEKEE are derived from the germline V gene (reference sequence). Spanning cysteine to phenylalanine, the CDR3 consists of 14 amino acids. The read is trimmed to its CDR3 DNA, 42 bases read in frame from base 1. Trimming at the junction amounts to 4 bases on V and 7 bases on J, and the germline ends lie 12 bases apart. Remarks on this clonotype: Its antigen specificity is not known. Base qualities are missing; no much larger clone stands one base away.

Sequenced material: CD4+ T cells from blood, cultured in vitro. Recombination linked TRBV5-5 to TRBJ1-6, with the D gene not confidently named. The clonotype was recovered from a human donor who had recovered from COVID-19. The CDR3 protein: CASSERRGNSPLHF. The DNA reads TGTGCCAGCAGCGAAAGACGCGGGAATTCACCCCTCCACTTT.